The clone carrying this TCR beta chain was observed a single time. The antigen is not known. CDR1 and CDR2 (germline): MDHEN, SYDVKM. V shed 7 bases, J shed 0 bases, and the junction held 6 bases outside the gene matches. The CDR3 extends over 14 amino acids. This sample is part of a study of early T cells in non-severe SARS-CoV-2 infection. Overall study: The study sequenced bulk RNA from unsorted whole blood, with chains unpaired.

Broader study findings: The VDJdb matching leaned toward anti-spike CD8 responses and overlooked private and CD4 specificities.

TCRdb itself ran the 5' RACE reads through MiXCR, one entry per CDR3 protein. The sample lists over 50,000 distinct CDR3 sequences; roughly 7.6% were seen once. The gene calls are TRBV28 and TRBJ2-7, with 7 bases that match TRBD2. This TCR derives from an adult who was a healthcare worker with PCR-confirmed SARS-CoV-2 infection or an uninfected control (not recorded which). The material was whole blood, obtained at baseline. Written as DNA, the CDR3 is TGTGCCAGCAATCCGAGGACTAGCTCCTACGAGCAGTACTTC. Amino acid sequence: CASNPRTSSYEQYF.